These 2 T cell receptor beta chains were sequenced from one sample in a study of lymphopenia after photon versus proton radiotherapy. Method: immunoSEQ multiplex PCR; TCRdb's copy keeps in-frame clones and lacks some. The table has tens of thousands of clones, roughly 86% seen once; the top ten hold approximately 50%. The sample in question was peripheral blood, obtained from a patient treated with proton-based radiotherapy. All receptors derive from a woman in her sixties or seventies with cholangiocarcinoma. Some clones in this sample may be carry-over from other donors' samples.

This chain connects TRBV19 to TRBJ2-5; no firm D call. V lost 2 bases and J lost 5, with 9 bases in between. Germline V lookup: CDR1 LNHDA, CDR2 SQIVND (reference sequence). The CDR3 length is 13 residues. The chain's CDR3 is CASSILARETQYF. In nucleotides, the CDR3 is TGTGCCAGTAGTATACTGGCCCGGGAGACCCAGTACTTC.

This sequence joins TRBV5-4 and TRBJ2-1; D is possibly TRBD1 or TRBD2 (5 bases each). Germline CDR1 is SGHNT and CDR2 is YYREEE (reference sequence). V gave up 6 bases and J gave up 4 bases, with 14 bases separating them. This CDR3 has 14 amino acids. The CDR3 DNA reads TGTGCCAGCAACGGGGCAGGGCCTTACAATGAGCAGTTCTTC. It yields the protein CASNGAGPYNEQFF.